This T cell receptor beta chain was documented in a study of cytomegalovirus exposure and HLA in healthy donors. Turning to the study itself: The study's early data release held some 85 million unique TCRs from HLA-typed donors. Whole-study findings and limits: Per published accounts, TCR beta sequences correctly predicted the HLA-A and HLA-B alleles of most subjects. Among TCR beta chains of equal frequency, HLA-associated ones were more clonally expanded in a later analysis. Presence/absence analysis assumed near-uniform sequencing depth across donors.

A word on this clone: What it recognizes is unknown.

PCR was performed using 60 Vbeta and 13 Jbeta primers. Only in-frame clones appear in the TCRdb table, and some are missing; sequencing was by immunoSEQ multiplex PCR. This table lists 30,000 to 50,000 clones. The CDR3 runs 18 residues. With 5 bases clipped from V and 1 base from J, the junction kept 14 bases outside the gene matches. The TCR originated in a woman in her 30s in good health and CMV-seropositive. Sequences were obtained from PBMCs. The V gene is TRBV23-1, the J gene TRBJ2-5, with TRBD1 identical over 9 bases. Being an ORF, TRBV23-1 has a function that is uncertain. CDR3 nucleotide sequence: TGCGCCAGCAGTGGAATTGCGTGGGACAGGGACCTCCAAGAGACCCAGTACTTC. This codes for CASSGIAWDRDLQETQYF.